This T cell receptor (beta chain) derives from a study of control samples from healthy donors and cancer patients. Deletions cut 4 bases from V and 0 bases from J, with 15 bases between. The CDR3 spans 16 residues. Germline assignment: CDR1 MGHDK and CDR2 SYGVNS. Some clones are missing from TCRdb's copy, which holds only in-frame ones; the method was immunoSEQ multiplex PCR. Of some 120,000 clones in the sample, around 86% were seen once. The sequence was collected from a man between 35 and 55 years old in good health. Material for sequencing was blood. V is TRBV25-1 and J is TRBJ1-2; perhaps TRBD1 as D (6 bases). The CDR3 is CASSVAGASANYGYTF. DNA for the CDR3: TGTGCCAGCAGTGTGGCAGGGGCATCGGCTAACTATGGCTACACCTTC.